Each of the 19 T cell receptor beta chains below was sequenced from the same sample in a study of T cells in Graves' hyperthyroidism and ophthalmopathy. Amplified TCR beta CDR3 regions came from RNA transcripts. A first-round RT-PCR of the TCR CDR3 used the HTBI primer set. TCRdb recomputed calls from the multiplex PCR reads with MiXCR, one row per CDR3 protein. Among about 590,000 distinct CDR3 sequences listed, approximately 15% were seen once. Sequencing was carried out using blood. Receptor source: a woman aged 18-30 years with Graves' ophthalmopathy.

This clonotype has more than one count but fewer than ten. This sequence joins TRBV5-1 and TRBJ2-7, with TRBD1 matching 8 bases. Germline lookup yields CDR1 SGHRS and CDR2 YFSETQ. J lost 0 bases, V lost 0 bases, and 2 bases had no gene match. The CDR3 has 15 amino acids. The CDR3 DNA follows: TGCGCCAGCAGCTTGGTGGACAGGGACTCCTACGAGCAGTACTTC. Translation: CASSLVDRDSYEQYF.

This clonotype was found a few times. J is TRBJ2-7 and V is TRBV19; 7 bases line up with TRBD2. Germline V gene lookup returns CDR1 LNHDA and CDR2 SQIVND (reference sequence). The CDR3 loop spans 18 amino acids. V lost 5 bases and J lost 1; bases outside the gene matches: 17. The CDR3 bases are TGTGCCAGTAGTCCAAGGACTAGGCGGGAACTACAATCCTACGAGCAGTACTTC. Encoded protein: CASSPRTRRELQSYEQYF.

This clonotype was counted only a few times. This sequence joins TRBV29-1 and TRBJ1-2, with D possibly TRBD1 on 6 matching bases. The V end lost 6 bases, the J end lost 2 bases, and 13 bases lay between the germline ends. CDR1 is SQVTM and CDR2 is ANQGSEA in the germline V gene. CDR3 length: 13 residues. The CDR3 spells CSVWTDPNYGYTF. Here the CDR3 DNA reads TGCAGCGTGTGGACAGACCCAAACTATGGCTACACCTTC.

This clonotype has only a few counts. The chain is built from TRBV19 and TRBJ1-2, with no clear D. The V gene lost 3 bases and the J gene lost 1 base, with 15 bases spanning the gap. Germline values: CDR1 LNHDA, CDR2 SQIVND (reference sequence). The CDR3 loop spans 16 amino acids. CDR3 DNA sequence: TGTGCCAGTAGTATTGGAGACCCGGAGAATAACTATGGCTACACCTTC. Translation: CASSIGDPENNYGYTF.

This clonotype appeared many times. This chain links TRBV28 with TRBJ2-1, with 12 bases fitting TRBD2. V shed 3 bases and J 9 bases; nucleotides not matched to a gene: 9. The CDR3 has 16 amino acids. The germline V gene has CDR1 MDHEN and CDR2 SYDVKM. The CDR3 loop is CASSFIGLAGGGEQFF. The CDR3 coding sequence is TGTGCCAGCAGTTTTATCGGGCTAGCGGGAGGGGGTGAGCAGTTCTTC.

This clonotype was detected ten times or more. The chain joins TRBV10-3 to TRBJ2-7; D possibly corresponds to TRBD2 (6 bases). The CDR3 sequence is 16 residues long. In germline, CDR1 is ENHRY, CDR2 SYGVKD. V was shortened by 4 bases and J by 6 bases, with 22 bases between the two germline ends. CDR3 loop: CAISVRSPRPGVEQYF. For the CDR3, the DNA is TGTGCCATCAGTGTCCGTTCTCCCCGGCCGGGGGTCGAGCAGTACTTC.

This clonotype has a count of ten or more. The chain has TRBV12-3 or TRBV12-4 and TRBJ1-1; the match to TRBD1 covers 7 bases. V was pared by 2 bases and J by 1 base, with 4 bases of the junction left unmatched. The CDR3 covers 15 residues. The CDR3 sequence: CASSLRTGSNTEAFF. DNA of the CDR3: TGTGCCAGCAGTTTAAGGACAGGCTCGAACACTGAAGCTTTCTTT.

This clonotype came up a few times. This rearrangement joins TRBV24-1 to TRBJ1-2; TRBD1 aligns across 7 bases. Germline CDR1 KGHDR, CDR2 SFDVKD. CDR3 size: 14 residues. V lost 3 bases to trimming and J lost 4 bases; unmatched junction nucleotides: 4. CDR3 in DNA: TGTGCCACCAGTGATACCGGGACAGCCTATGGCTACACCTTC. Protein: CATSDTGTAYGYTF.

This clonotype was recorded at least ten times. V and J are TRBV15 and TRBJ2-1, with 12 bases aligning to TRBD2. Germline trimming cut 0 bases from V and 9 bases from J; bases unmatched to any gene: 9. CDR3 length equals 17 residues. Germline assignment: CDR1 LNHNV and CDR2 YYDKDF (reference sequence). The CDR3 DNA reads TGTGCCACCAGCAGAGATAGGGCTAGCGGGAGGGCCGGTGAGCAGTTCTTC. Translating it yields CATSRDRASGRAGEQFF.

This chain links TRBV12-3 or TRBV12-4 with TRBJ2-1; 7 nucleotides match TRBD2. The junction had 7 bases not matched to a gene; V was cut back by 7 bases and J by 1 base. The CDR3 consists of 15 residues. The CDR3 coding sequence is TGTGCCAGCACCCGAGGCGGGAGATCCTACAATGAGCAGTTCTTC. As protein: CASTRGGRSYNEQFF.

The sample holds many counts of this clonotype. This chain uses TRBV6-2 or TRBV6-3 with TRBJ1-5; a weak D match, TRBD1 (6 bases). The germline gives CDR1 MNHEY, CDR2 SVGEGT. This CDR3 contains 16 residues. V was pared by 5 bases and J by 3 bases, with 17 bases between. The DNA for the CDR3 is TGTGCCAGCAGTGACGACAGGTCTGCTTCCAATCAGCCCCAGCATTTT. This codes for CASSDDRSASNQPQHF.

This clonotype has ten or more counts. The V and J genes are TRBV20-1 and TRBJ2-3; possible D gene TRBD2, 5 bases. The V end lost 0 bases, the J end lost 4 bases, and 20 bases lay between the germline ends. The CDR3 has 17 residues. Germline V gives CDR1 DFQATT, CDR2 SNEGSKA (reference sequence). The CDR3 DNA sequence: TGCAGTGCTAGAGACGAGGGAAATAGCCCCATTTCAGATACGCAGTATTTT. Translating it yields CSARDEGNSPISDTQYF.

This clonotype has a count of ten or more. V and J are TRBV12-3 or TRBV12-4 and TRBJ2-2; TRBD1 matches 8 bases. Trimming cost V 5 bases and J 3 bases; bases outside gene matches: 5. This CDR3 is built from 15 residues. The CDR3 sequence: CASSKDRADTGELFF. Here the CDR3 DNA reads TGTGCCAGCAGTAAGGACAGGGCGGACACCGGGGAGCTGTTTTTT.

Comment on this clonotype: Just one base apart from a much larger clone, this may be a read error. The CDR3 does not close with the conserved phenylalanine or tryptophan, likely indicating a read error. The gene calls are TRBV2 and TRBJ2-7, with TRBD1 identical over 10 bases. Trimming cost V 4 bases and J 3 bases; bases outside gene matches: 9. Germline CDR1 SNHLY, CDR2 FYNNEI. The CDR3 is 16 residues long. This CDR3 reads CASSGRRTGGSYEQYL. CDR3 nucleotides: TGTGCCAGCAGTGGACGGCGGACAGGGGGTAGCTACGAGCAGTACCTC.

This clonotype was detected ten times or more. The rearrangement joins TRBV9 to TRBJ2-1, with TRBD1 as a possible D gene (5 bases). Between the trimmed V and J ends, which lost 0 bases and 0 bases, there was a span of 19 bases. The CDR3 extends over 19 amino acids. In germline, CDR1 is SGDLS, CDR2 YYNGEE. The CDR3 spells CASSVGISTEPSSYNEQFF. CDR3 sequence (DNA): TGTGCCAGCAGCGTAGGCATCTCGACAGAACCTTCCTCCTACAATGAGCAGTTCTTC.

There are a few counts of this clonotype. The rearrangement uses TRBV27 and TRBJ1-2; 9 nucleotides line up with TRBD1. The germline V gene encodes CDR1 MNHEY and CDR2 SMNVEV (reference sequence). The CDR3 is made up of 16 amino acids. The trim removed 8 bases at V and 6 bases at J, leaving 16 bases unmatched. CDR3 amino acids: CASGRHGTGWSDGYTF. The CDR3 nucleotides read TGTGCCAGCGGACGACACGGGACAGGGTGGTCGGATGGCTACACCTTC.

V is TRBV4-1 and J is TRBJ1-1, with TRBD1 matching over 7 bases. Germline V gene data show CDR1 as MGHRA and CDR2 as YSYEKL. This CDR3 contains 16 residues. The V segment lost 1 base and the J segment 1 base; nucleotides outside the gene matches: 6. CDR3 in amino acids: CASSQVDRAGNTEAFF. CDR3 sequence (DNA): TGCGCCAGCAGCCAAGTCGACAGGGCCGGGAACACTGAAGCTTTCTTT.

The V and J genes are TRBV5-5 and TRBJ1-2, with D possibly TRBD1 on 6 matching bases. The CDR3 length is 15 residues. Trimming took off 4 bases at V and 2 bases at J, with 15 bases between the two ends. CDR1 SGHKS and CDR2 YYEKEE come from the germline V gene (reference sequence). Written as DNA, the CDR3 is TGTGCCAGCAGCGTTCCGACTACAGGGAACTATGGCTACACCTTC. Residues: CASSVPTTGNYGYTF.

This clonotype was detected ten times or more. The chain employs TRBV11-1 and TRBJ2-3; D is uncertain. Germline values: CDR1 SGHAT, CDR2 FQDESV (reference sequence). CDR3 length: 12 amino acids. Trimming left V 5 bases short and J 2 bases short, with 5 bases between. CDR3 bases: TGTGCCAGCAGCCACTACACAGATACGCAGTATTTT. As protein: CASSHYTDTQYF.